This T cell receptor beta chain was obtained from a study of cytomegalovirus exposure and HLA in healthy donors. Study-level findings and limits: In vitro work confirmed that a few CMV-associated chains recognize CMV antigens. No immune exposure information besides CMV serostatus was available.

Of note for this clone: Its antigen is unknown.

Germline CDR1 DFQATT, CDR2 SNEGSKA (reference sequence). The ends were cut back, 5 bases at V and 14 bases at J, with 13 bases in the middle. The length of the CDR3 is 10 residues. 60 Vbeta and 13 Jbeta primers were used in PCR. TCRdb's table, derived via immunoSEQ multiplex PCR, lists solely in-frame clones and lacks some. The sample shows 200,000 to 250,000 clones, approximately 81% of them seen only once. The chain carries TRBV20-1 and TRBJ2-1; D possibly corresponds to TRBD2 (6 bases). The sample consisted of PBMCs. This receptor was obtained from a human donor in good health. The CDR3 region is CSAFRAGEFF. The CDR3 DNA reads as TGCAGTGCTTTCAGAGCGGGTGAGTTCTTC.